The 30 T cell receptor beta chains below were found in one sample sequenced in a study of blood T cell repertoires in COVID-19 (dated by TCRdb to 2020 to 2022). The receptor library was made with the immunoSEQ multiplex PCR assay. As stored in TCRdb, this immuneACCESS dataset retains in-frame rearrangements with V and J assigned. A fraction of the clones does not appear; measured against another copy, unresolved V genes explain less than half of the discrepancy, and the remainder lacks a known reason. The table for this sample lists around 450,000 clones; about 89% of them were counted only once. The ten largest account for roughly 4% of the sample. Sequences were obtained from peripheral blood. The receptors originated from a woman aged 25 to 39 with acute or convalescent COVID-19.

The rearrangement joins TRBV7-7 to TRBJ2-2; D is perhaps TRBD2 (6 bases). Trimming shortened V by 5 bases and J by 4 bases, and 17 bases separated the two germline ends. The CDR3 is 16 amino acids. CDR1 is SSHAT and CDR2 is FNYEAQ in the germline V gene (reference sequence). CDR3 nucleotide sequence: TGTGCCAGCAGCCCTCGTCCGGGAGCCCCCACCGGGGAGCTGTTTTTT. This translates into CASSPRPGAPTGELFF.

The rearrangement uses TRBV15 and TRBJ2-1; weak D call: TRBD1 (5 bases). Germline-derived CDR1 and CDR2 are LNHNV and YYDKDF (reference sequence). This CDR3 is 14 amino acids long. V shed 0 bases and J shed 8 bases, with 11 bases lying between them. The CDR3 nucleotides are TGTGCCACCAGCAGAGATCAGGGTGGGGATGAGCAGTTCTTC. Translated, it gives CATSRDQGGDEQFF. The whole variable domain, filled in from reference TRBV15 and TRBJ2-1, reads DAMVIQNPRYQVTQFGKPVTLSCSQTLNHNVMYWYQQKSSQAPKLLFHYYDKDFNNEADTPDNFQSRRPNTSFCFLDIRSPGLGDTAMYLCATSRDQGGDEQFFGPGTRLTVL.

The chain uses TRBV4-1 and TRBJ2-2, with TRBD2 identical over 8 bases. CDR3 length equals 17 residues. The J segment lost 7 bases and the V segment lost 1 base, leaving 11 bases of the junction unmatched. CDR1 is MGHRA and CDR2 is YSYEKL in the germline V gene. The CDR3 loop is CASSQVAGGARDGELFF. The CDR3 DNA follows: TGCGCCAGCAGCCAAGTTGCCGGGGGGGCTCGTGACGGGGAGCTGTTTTTT.

CDR3 bases: TGTGCCGAGGGGAAACGGGGGGCCGCCGAGACCCAGTACTTC. It is translated as CAEGKRGAAETQYF. The rearrangement links TRBV30 to TRBJ2-5, with a possible D match to TRBD2 (7 bases). The CDR3 is 14 residues long. Looked up from germline, CDR1 is GTSNPN and CDR2 is SVGIG (reference sequence). The ends were cut back, 8 bases at V and 5 bases at J, with 21 bases in the middle.

This chain joins TRBV6-5 and TRBJ1-2; no clear D gene. The germline V gene encodes CDR1 MNHEY and CDR2 SVGAGI. CDR3 length equals 14 residues. Trimming cost V 5 bases and J 4 bases, with 14 bases left between them. The CDR3 region has the DNA TGTGCCAGCAGTCAGACGACTGGCCCCTATGGCTACACCTTC. Encoded protein: CASSQTTGPYGYTF.

The chain uses TRBV12-5 and TRBJ2-7; 7 bases are a match to TRBD1. Germline assignment: CDR1 LGHNT and CDR2 FRNRAP. The CDR3 has 15 amino acids. V lost 4 bases and J lost 4; bases outside the gene matches: 10. The CDR3 DNA reads TGTGCTAGTGGTTCCCCCCGGGACAGCATATACGAGCAGTACTTC. It specifies CASGSPRDSIYEQYF.

V is TRBV13 and J is TRBJ2-1; 7 bases align to TRBD1. The CDR3 is 12 residues long. In germline, CDR1 is PRHDT, CDR2 FYEKMQ (reference sequence). The J segment lost 15 bases and the V segment lost 1 base, leaving 6 bases of the junction unmatched. The CDR3 loop reads CASSLERQGRFF. CDR3 nucleotides: TGTGCCAGCAGCTTAGAGCGACAGGGTCGGTTCTTC. The full variable domain, its missing parts supplied by reference TRBV13 and TRBJ2-1, is AAGVIQSPRHLIKEKRETATLKCYPIPRHDTVYWYQQGPGQDPQFLISFYEKMQSDKGSIPDRFSAQQFSDYHSELNMSSLELGDSALYFCASSLERQGRFFGPGTRLTVL.

CDR3 nucleotides: TGTGCCAGCAGCTTAACGGGCTTCACCGGGGAGCTGTTTTTT. As protein: CASSLTGFTGELFF. The rearrangement links TRBV7-3 to TRBJ2-2; D gene uncertain. The V gene lost 0 bases and the J gene lost 4 bases, with 6 bases spanning the gap. The CDR3 totals 14 residues. The germline gives CDR1 SGHTA, CDR2 FQGTGA. The full variable domain, completed using reference TRBV7-3 and TRBJ2-2, is GAGVSQTPSNKVTEKGKYVELRCDPISGHTALYWYRQSLGQGPEFLIYFQGTGAADDSGLPNDRFFAVRPEGSVSTLKIQRTERGDSAVYLCASSLTGFTGELFFGEGSRLTVL.

The V gene is TRBV5-1, the J gene TRBJ2-3; 9 nucleotides agree with TRBD2. Trimming cost V 3 bases and J 4 bases; bases outside gene matches: 3. This CDR3 is 14 amino acids long. Per germline, CDR1 SGHRS and CDR2 YFSETQ. CDR3 protein: CASSSRTSADTQYF. In DNA form, the CDR3 reads TGCGCCAGCAGCTCCCGGACTAGCGCAGATACGCAGTATTTT.

The chain has TRBV11-2 and TRBJ1-4; tentative D call: TRBD1 (6 bases). Trimming took off 3 bases at V and 7 bases at J, with 6 bases between the two ends. This CDR3 spans 12 amino acids. Germline-derived CDR1 and CDR2 are SGHAT and FQNNGV. Written as DNA, the CDR3 is TGTGCCAGCAGCTTGACAGGTGAAAAACTGTTTTTT. This gives the protein CASSLTGEKLFF.

The V and J genes are TRBV2 and TRBJ2-5, with 9 bases lining up with TRBD1. The CDR3 runs 14 residues. Losses at the gene ends were 6 bases for V and 2 bases for J; bases not matched to a gene: 4. Per germline, CDR1 SNHLY and CDR2 FYNNEI. CDR3 nucleotides: TGTGCCAGCAGACCCGGGACAGGGCAAGAGACCCAGTACTTC. As protein: CASRPGTGQETQYF.

J is TRBJ1-1 and V is TRBV7-9; D uncertain. CDR3 length equals 11 residues. The germline CDR1 and CDR2 sequences are SEHNR and FQNEAQ (reference sequence). V was shortened by 4 bases and J by 7 bases, with 7 bases between the two germline ends. CDR3 region: CASSSEDEAFF. CDR3 DNA sequence: TGTGCCAGCAGCTCAGAGGATGAAGCTTTCTTT.

The chain employs TRBV13 and TRBJ1-2; the D gene is possibly TRBD1 (5 bases). The CDR3 has 15 residues. Deletions cut 5 bases from V and 0 bases from J, with 13 bases between. The germline CDR1 and CDR2 sequences are PRHDT and FYEKMQ (reference sequence). Here the CDR3 DNA reads TGTGCCAGCAGCCCCAGACAGACCGCTAACTATGGCTACACCTTC. It translates to CASSPRQTANYGYTF.

The V call is TRBV2, the J call TRBJ2-1, with 10 bases aligning to TRBD2. The CDR3 is made up of 16 amino acids. Losses at the gene ends were 6 bases for V and 5 bases for J; bases not matched to a gene: 10. CDR1 and CDR2 from the germline V gene are SNHLY and FYNNEI. CDR3 loop: CASSGLGLAENNEQFF. The CDR3 DNA reads as TGTGCCAGCAGCGGGCTAGGACTAGCGGAGAACAATGAGCAGTTCTTC.

This chain joins TRBV5-6 and TRBJ1-2; D is perhaps TRBD1 (6 bases). Between the trimmed V and J ends, which lost 4 bases and 8 bases, there was a span of 12 bases. The CDR3 is 12 residues long. The germline V gene has CDR1 SGHDT and CDR2 YYEEEE. CDR3 nucleotide sequence: TGTGCCAGCAGCCAAGGGGGAGTCGGCTACACCTTC. This encodes CASSQGGVGYTF.

On this clone: In the same sample, other DNA sequences code for this CDR3. This chain joins TRBV2 and TRBJ2-7, with TRBD2 identical over 10 bases. The CDR3 loop spans 13 amino acids. Germline V lookup: CDR1 SNHLY, CDR2 FYNNEI. V gave up 8 bases and J gave up 6 bases; unmatched junction bases: 7. The CDR3 DNA reads as TGTGCCAGCGGGACTAGCGAGGGGCTCGAGCAGTACTTC. This gives the protein CASGTSEGLEQYF.

The chain joins TRBV5-6 to TRBJ2-7; 11 bases map to TRBD2. The CDR3 sequence is 15 residues long. Per the germline V gene, CDR1 is SGHDT and CDR2 is YYEEEE. The junction had 6 bases not matched to a gene; V was cut back by 3 bases and J by 4 bases. The CDR3 sequence: CASSSALAGVYEQYF. CDR3 bases: TGTGCCAGCAGCTCCGCACTAGCGGGGGTTTACGAGCAGTACTTC.

This clone was observed a handful of times. At the DNA level, this CDR3 is encoded by other sequences in the same sample as well. The chain uses TRBV7-8 and TRBJ2-3, with D possibly matching TRBD2 (5 bases). There are 16 residues in the CDR3. Germline CDR1 SGHVS, CDR2 FQNEAQ. Trimming stripped 1 base from V and 0 bases from J, with 11 bases between. This CDR3 is CASSLVSGSSTDTQYF. The CDR3 region has the DNA TGTGCCAGCAGCTTAGTAAGCGGTTCTAGCACAGATACGCAGTATTTT. Full variable domain (rest looked up from reference TRBV7-8 and TRBJ2-3): GAGVSQSPRYKVAKRGQDVALRCDPISGHVSLFWYQQALGQGPEFLTYFQNEAQLDKSGLPSDRFFAERPEGSVSTLKIQRTQQEDSAVYLCASSLVSGSSTDTQYFGPGTRLTVL.

This chain joins TRBV18 and TRBJ1-5, with D maybe TRBD1 (5 bases). The CDR3 covers 16 residues. The V gene's germline CDR1 is KGHSH and CDR2 LQKENI. Trimming removed 4 bases at V and 0 bases at J, with 13 bases between. The CDR3 loop reads CASSHSGGNSNQPQHF. The CDR3 bases are TGTGCCAGCTCACACTCTGGGGGGAATAGCAATCAGCCCCAGCATTTT.

This chain connects TRBV5-1 to TRBJ1-2, with a possible D match to TRBD1 (5 bases). CDR3 length equals 14 residues. CDR1 is SGHRS, CDR2 YFSETQ, per germline. Trimming removed 2 bases from V and 8 bases from J, with 16 bases in between. The chain's CDR3 is CASSLTGNSGGYTF. DNA of the CDR3: TGCGCCAGCAGCTTAACAGGAAATTCGGGCGGCTACACCTTC.

This rearrangement joins TRBV5-1 to TRBJ1-2; no firm D call. The CDR3 has 16 amino acids. The germline V and J ends were trimmed by 0 bases and 1 base, with 13 bases remaining between them. Germline CDR1 reads SGHRS; CDR2 reads YFSETQ. The CDR3 region has the DNA TGCGCCAGCAGCTTGGGAGGCAGAACCTATAACTATGGCTACACCTTC. Its translation: CASSLGGRTYNYGYTF.

The V call is TRBV24-1, the J call TRBJ2-5; 10 nucleotides agree with TRBD1. This CDR3 comprises 15 residues. The J segment lost 3 bases and the V segment lost 3 bases, leaving 3 bases of the junction unmatched. Germline CDR1 and CDR2: KGHDR and SFDVKD. The CDR3 DNA reads TGTGCCACCAGTGATCCCGGGACAGGGGAAGAGACCCAGTACTTC. Its translation: CATSDPGTGEETQYF.

This clone was picked up one time. The chain carries TRBV28 and TRBJ2-3, with 8 positions matching TRBD1. The CDR3 has 15 amino acids. V trimming: 6 bases; J trimming: 1 base; junction bases outside the gene matches: 6. CDR1 and CDR2 from the germline V gene are MDHEN and SYDVKM. The CDR3 DNA is TGTGCCAGCAGCACTTCGACAGGGGGCACAGATACGCAGTATTTT. Translated, it gives CASSTSTGGTDTQYF.

V is TRBV21-1 and J is TRBJ2-6; TRBD1 was called by the table and not checked on the DNA. TRBV21-1 is a pseudogene locus. The CDR3 has 17 residues. The CDR3 nucleotides read TGTGCCAGCAGCAGAAAGGGACAGGTAGCTGGGGCCAACGTCCTGACTTTC. It is translated as CASSRKGQVAGANVLTF.

This clone showed up just once. The chain couples TRBV2 to TRBJ2-3, with 9 bases identical to TRBD2. The CDR3 consists of 15 residues. The germline V gene has CDR1 SNHLY and CDR2 FYNNEI. V shed 6 bases and J 3 bases; nucleotides not matched to a gene: 7. CDR3 DNA: TGTGCCAGCAGGGCGGGAGGGGGCGCGACAGATACGCAGTATTTT. Translation gives CASRAGGGATDTQYF.

This clone has only one observation. The chain links TRBV5-6 to TRBJ1-3, with TRBD1 as a possible D gene (6 bases). Looked up from germline, CDR1 is SGHDT and CDR2 is YYEEEE. V gave up 4 bases and J gave up 4 bases, with 21 bases separating them. This CDR3 spans 17 amino acids. CDR3 amino acids: CASSRGSVSWGGNTIYF. As DNA, the CDR3 is TGTGCCAGCAGCAGGGGGTCGGTATCCTGGGGAGGAAACACCATATATTTT.

The rearrangement uses TRBV7-3 and TRBJ2-2; perhaps TRBD2 as D (6 bases). In germline, CDR1 is SGHTA, CDR2 FQGTGA. The CDR3 totals 15 residues. Trimming removed 5 bases from V and 9 bases from J, with 19 bases in between. The chain's CDR3 is CASSPTLLAGRELFF. Here the CDR3 DNA reads TGTGCCAGCAGCCCCACCCTACTAGCCGGGAGGGAGCTGTTTTTT.

This chain joins TRBV7-9 and TRBJ1-1; D is perhaps TRBD1 (5 bases). Looked up from germline, CDR1 is SEHNR and CDR2 is FQNEAQ (reference sequence). CDR3 length: 15 residues. V gave up 4 bases and J gave up 3 bases, with 15 bases separating them. In DNA form, the CDR3 reads TGTGCCAGCAGCTCTGACAGATTGGTGGACACTGAAGCTTTCTTT. It is translated as CASSSDRLVDTEAFF.

The chain is built from TRBV5-6 and TRBJ2-7, with TRBD1 identical over 9 bases. The junction had 13 bases not matched to a gene; V was cut back by 2 bases and J by 4 bases. The CDR3 extends over 17 amino acids. In germline, CDR1 is SGHDT, CDR2 YYEEEE. The CDR3 DNA reads as TGTGCCAGCAGCTTAGGGTACAGGGGGCGAGGAGCGTACGAGCAGTACTTC. Encoded protein: CASSLGYRGRGAYEQYF. Full variable domain (outside the CDR3, taken from reference TRBV5-6 and TRBJ2-7): DAGVTQSPTHLIKTRGQQVTLRCSPKSGHDTVSWYQQALGQGPQFIFQYYEEEERQRGNFPDRFSGHQFPNYSSELNVNALLLGDSALYLCASSLGYRGRGAYEQYFGPGTRLTVT.

This chain connects TRBV7-6 to TRBJ2-3; possible D gene TRBD2, 6 bases. The CDR3 consists of 13 residues. V lost 5 bases to trimming and J lost 6 bases, with 12 bases between them. The V gene's germline CDR1 is SGHVS and CDR2 FNYEAQ. CDR3 in amino acids: CASSRRGADTQYF. In nucleotides, the CDR3 is TGTGCCAGCAGCCGGCGGGGTGCGGATACGCAGTATTTT.